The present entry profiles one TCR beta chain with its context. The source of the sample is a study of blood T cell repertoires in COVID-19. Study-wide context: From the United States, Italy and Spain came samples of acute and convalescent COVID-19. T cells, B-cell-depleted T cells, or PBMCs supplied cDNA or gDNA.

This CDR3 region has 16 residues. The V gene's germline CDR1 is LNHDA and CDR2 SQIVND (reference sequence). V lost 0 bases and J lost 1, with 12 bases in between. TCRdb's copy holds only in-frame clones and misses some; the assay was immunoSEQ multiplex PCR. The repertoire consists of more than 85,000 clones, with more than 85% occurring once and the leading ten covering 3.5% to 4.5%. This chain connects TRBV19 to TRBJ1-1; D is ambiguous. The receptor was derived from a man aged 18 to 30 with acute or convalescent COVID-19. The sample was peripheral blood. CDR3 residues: CASSIDRGFTNTEAFF. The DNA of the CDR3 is TGTGCCAGTAGTATAGATCGCGGTTTCACGAACACTGAAGCTTTCTTT.